This is a list of T cell receptor beta chains from one sample in a study of T cell responses to AZD1222 COVID-19 vaccine. Measured with immunoSEQ multiplex PCR; TCRdb has only the in-frame clones, and not every one. The sample lists over 100,000 clones, 70% to 90% occurring once. The source material was peripheral blood, sampled on day 0 of AZD1222 vaccination. All receptors derive from an adult in good health. Both conserved end residues are part of each CDR3. The D gene is left open where the match is weak. Clone size is not always given. Where it is, it says once, few, many or a class for expanded clones.

J gene	V gene	D gene	clone size	CDR3 DNA	CDR3 protein
TRBJ1-6	TRBV6-5	.	.	TGTGCCAGCAGATGGACGCCGACCGATTCACCCCTCCACTTT	CASRWTPTDSPLHF
TRBJ1-3	TRBV5-1	.	.	TGCGCCAGCAGCTTCGGGCTGAGCTCTGGAAACACCATATATTTT	CASSFGLSSGNTIYF
TRBJ2-3	TRBV18	TRBD2	once	TGTGCCAGCTCACCACCGTGGGCGGGAGAGGGGAATACGCAGTATTTT	CASSPPWAGEGNTQYF
TRBJ2-5	TRBV5-1	.	few	TGCGCCAGCAGCTTCGGCCCCCGGGGGGCCAGGGAGACCCAGTACTTC	CASSFGPRGARETQYF
TRBJ1-1	TRBV15	TRBD1	.	TGTGCCACCAGCAGAGATCCCCGGACAGGGGGCTGGGGTGAAGCTTTCTTT	CATSRDPRTGGWGEAFF
TRBJ1-1	TRBV12-3/TRBV12-4	.	.	TGTGCCAGCAGTTTATGGTCTGAAGCTTTCTTT	CASSLWSEAFF
TRBJ2-5	TRBV5-4	.	.	TGTGCCAGCAGCTTGGGGGGGTTGGTTGAGACCCAGTACTTC	CASSLGGLVETQYF
TRBJ1-3	TRBV5-4	TRBD1	.	TGTGCCAGCAGCTTGGCCGGACAGGGAAGAAACACCATATATTTT	CASSLAGQGRNTIYF
TRBJ1-5	TRBV7-2	.	.	TGTGCCAGCAGCCGACAGGCTTTTGAGCCCCAGCATTTT	CASSRQAFEPQHF
TRBJ1-5	TRBV29-1	.	.	TGCAGCGCCTTGACAGCGAATCAGCCCCAGCATTTT	CSALTANQPQHF
TRBJ2-1	TRBV7-2	.	.	TGTGCCAGCAGCTCTAACAGGGTTCTCAATGAGCAGTTCTTC	CASSSNRVLNEQFF
TRBJ2-1	TRBV18	.	.	TGTGCCAGCTCACCTTTGGCTAGCAGCTCCTACAATGAGCAGTTCTTC	CASSPLASSSYNEQFF
TRBJ1-2	TRBV6-1	.	.	TGTGCCAGCAGTGATTCAACAGGGAGCTATGGCTACACCTTC	CASSDSTGSYGYTF
TRBJ1-3	TRBV5-1	.	.	TGCGCCAGCAGCTTGGAGTCTGGAAACACCATATATTTT	CASSLESGNTIYF
TRBJ2-5	TRBV1	.	.	TGCACCAGCAGCCTCTTACTTGGACTAGCGGGAGGAGGGGAGACCCAGTACTTC	CTSSLLLGLAGGGETQYF
TRBJ2-7	TRBV7-8	TRBD1	.	TGTGCCAGCAGCTTCCTGGACAGGGACACGTTTGACGAGCAGTACTTC	CASSFLDRDTFDEQYF
TRBJ2-5	TRBV7-9	.	few	TGTGCCAGCAGCTTAAGGTTCGGGGGGCCATCCTCCTTCCAAGAGACCCAGTACTTC	CASSLRFGGPSSFQETQYF
TRBJ2-3	TRBV24-1	.	.	TGTGCCACCAGTGTATCAGTCGGGCCTAGCACAGATACGCAGTATTTT	CATSVSVGPSTDTQYF
TRBJ2-1	TRBV24-1	.	.	TGTGCCACCAGTGATCCAGGGGGCGGGGGGACCTACAATGAGCAGTTCTTC	CATSDPGGGGTYNEQFF
TRBJ2-3	TRBV7-3	.	.	TGTGCCAGCAGCTTAACTGACCGTCACACAGATACGCAGTATTTT	CASSLTDRHTDTQYF
TRBJ2-5	TRBV28	TRBD2	.	TGTGCCAGCGGTAGCGGGGGCGGATACCAAGAGACCCAGTACTTC	CASGSGGGYQETQYF
TRBJ1-1	TRBV5-6	.	.	TGTGCCAGCAGCTTGGATGGTATCAGGGCCGCGAACACTGAAGCTTTCTTT	CASSLDGIRAANTEAFF
TRBJ1-1	TRBV5-4	.	.	TGTGCCAGCAGCACCACTAGGGGGGCTAACTCTGAAGCTTTCTTT	CASSTTRGANSEAFF
TRBJ1-5	TRBV3-1/TRBV3-2	.	.	TGTGCCAGCAGCCAAGGGAGGGGGGACAATCAGCCCCAGCATTTT	CASSQGRGDNQPQHF
TRBJ2-2	TRBV14	TRBD1	.	TGTGCCAGCAGGCGACAGGGGGCGAACACCGGGGAGCTGTTTTTT	CASRRQGANTGELFF
TRBJ2-5	TRBV9	TRBD1	.	TGTGCCAGCAGCGCTAGGGGACAGATCCAAGAGACCCAGTACTTC	CASSARGQIQETQYF
TRBJ2-1	TRBV6-5	TRBD2	.	TGTGCCAGCAGGGAGACTAGCGGGAGAGGTGAGCAGTTCTTC	CASRETSGRGEQFF
TRBJ1-5	TRBV7-2	TRBD1	.	TGTGCCAGCAGCTTAGCGCAGAGACAGGGTATTCGTGGCAATCAGCCCCAGCATTTT	CASSLAQRQGIRGNQPQHF
TRBJ2-5	TRBV6-2/TRBV6-3	TRBD2	.	TGTGCCAGCAGTCTAGCGGACCAAGAGACCCAGTACTTC	CASSLADQETQYF
TRBJ1-6	TRBV5-3	.	few	TGTGCCAGAAGCTTGGCCCCGGGGGACTCCTATAATTCACCCCTCCACTTT	CARSLAPGDSYNSPLHF
TRBJ1-3	TRBV5-6	.	once	TGTGCCAGCAGCTTTGCAAACACCATATATTTT	CASSFANTIYF
TRBJ1-5	TRBV19	.	.	TGTGCCAGTAGTCAGGGGAATTTTGGTAGTCAGCCCCAGCATTTT	CASSQGNFGSQPQHF
TRBJ1-6	TRBV19	TRBD1	.	TGTGCCAGTACCACGGGACAGGGAGCGAATTCACCCCTCCACTTT	CASTTGQGANSPLHF
TRBJ1-4	TRBV18	.	.	TGTGCCAGCTCACCCGGAACCTCCCCTACAGGTGAAAAACTGTTTTTT	CASSPGTSPTGEKLFF
TRBJ1-4	TRBV5-5	.	.	TGTGCCAGCAGCCACCGGGACGTACTCCCCGCAACTAATGAAAAACTGTTTTTT	CASSHRDVLPATNEKLFF
TRBJ1-2	TRBV6-1	TRBD1	.	TGTGCCAGCAGTGAAGCGCTAAGGACAGGGACCTATGGCTACACCTTC	CASSEALRTGTYGYTF
TRBJ2-3	TRBV24-1	.	.	TGTGCCACCAGTGATCCCGGACAGTTTAGCACAGATACGCAGTATTTT	CATSDPGQFSTDTQYF
TRBJ2-7	TRBV5-4	.	.	TGTGCCAGCAGCCCGGATCCGGGGGCCAGGGAGCAGTACTTC	CASSPDPGAREQYF
TRBJ1-6	TRBV5-8	TRBD1	.	TGTGCCAGCAGCTTGGAGGGGGCGCATAATTCACCCCTCCACTTT	CASSLEGAHNSPLHF
TRBJ1-2	TRBV3-1/TRBV3-2	.	.	TGTGCCAGCAGCCAAGATTTTCCCAGCCTCGGCTACACCTTC	CASSQDFPSLGYTF
TRBJ1-5	TRBV10-2	.	few	TGCGCCAGCAGCGCTTCGGAGATCAATCAGCCCCAGCATTTT	CASSASEINQPQHF
TRBJ1-2	TRBV19	TRBD1	.	TGTGCCAGTAGACCGGGACAGGTTGGCTACACCTTC	CASRPGQVGYTF
TRBJ1-5	TRBV7-3	TRBD1	.	TGTGCCAGCAGCAATCCGACAGGGAACGGCAATCAGCCCCAGCATTTT	CASSNPTGNGNQPQHF
TRBJ2-7	TRBV18	TRBD2	.	TGTGCCAGCTCATCCGGACTAGCGGGGGGGCCCGAGCAGTACTTC	CASSSGLAGGPEQYF
TRBJ2-7	TRBV5-1	.	.	TGCGCCAGCAGCAGGGAGGTATCGGGACAGTCCTACGAGCAGTACTTC	CASSREVSGQSYEQYF
TRBJ2-3	TRBV5-1	TRBD2	once	TGCGCCAGCAGCTCGGGACTAGCGGGGACGACAGATACGCAGTATTTT	CASSSGLAGTTDTQYF
TRBJ1-2	TRBV6-5	TRBD1	.	TGTGCCAGCAGCCCCGGGACAGGGATCTATGGCTACACCTTC	CASSPGTGIYGYTF
TRBJ2-7	TRBV5-1	.	few	TGCGCCAGCAGCTCTTATCCCGCGTACGAGCAGTACTTC	CASSSYPAYEQYF
TRBJ1-2	TRBV11-3	.	.	TGTGCCAGCAGCTTAGAGGGCAGGGGAGGCGACTATGGCTACACCTTC	CASSLEGRGGDYGYTF
TRBJ2-3	TRBV7-6	.	.	TGTGCCAGCAGCTTAGCGGACGGCCCCACAGATACGCAGTATTTT	CASSLADGPTDTQYF
TRBJ1-5	TRBV6-2/TRBV6-3	TRBD1	.	TGTGCCAGCAGTGGGGACAGGGGCCTAAATCAGCCCCAGCATTTT	CASSGDRGLNQPQHF
TRBJ2-7	TRBV7-2	.	.	TGTGCCAGCAGCTTATTGGCGGGACAGACCATCTACGAGCAGTACTTC	CASSLLAGQTIYEQYF